The source of this TCR beta chain is a study of cytomegalovirus exposure and HLA in healthy donors. The study ran its PCR with 60 Vbeta and 13 Jbeta primers. The method was immunoSEQ multiplex PCR; TCRdb's version includes in-frame clones alone and lacks a portion of them. The sample includes about 190,000 clones. The CDR3 is made up of 15 amino acids. Trimming cost V 2 bases and J 4 bases, with 14 bases left between them. Germline-derived CDR1 and CDR2 are SEHNR and FQNEAQ (reference sequence). This TCR was sampled from a woman aged 25 to 39 in good health and CMV-seropositive. This chain links TRBV7-9 with TRBJ2-5, with D perhaps TRBD1 (6 bases). Sequencing used PBMCs. CDR3 amino acids: CASSLNNRAAETQYF. The CDR3, as DNA: TGTGCCAGCAGCTTAAACAACAGGGCGGCAGAGACCCAGTACTTC.